This T cell receptor (beta chain) emerged from a study of OX40 agonist ivuxolimab in advanced cancers. General study results and limits: Which antigen the expanded peripheral T cells recognized is unknown.

On this clone: Its antigen is not known.

Autoimmune disease history or systemic immunosuppression meant exclusion. The assay was immunoSEQ multiplex PCR, and TCRdb's table has in-frame clones only and misses some. The sample has around 95,000 clones, around 92% seen once. The source of this sequence is an adult with an advanced solid tumor such as melanoma, head and neck, liver or kidney cancer. The sequences come from CD4+ or CD8+ T cells sorted from blood, collected in a trial of the OX40 agonist ivuxolimab.

This CDR3 reads CASSSRTSGRQPNEQFF. CDR3 bases: TGTGCCAGCAGCTCCAGGACTAGCGGGAGGCAGCCCAATGAGCAGTTCTTC. The V call is TRBV7-6, the J call TRBJ2-1, with 14 bases matching TRBD2. Germline assignment: CDR1 SGHVS and CDR2 FNYEAQ. The ends lost 4 bases at V and 6 bases at J; junction bases unmatched: 8. The CDR3 runs to 17 residues.